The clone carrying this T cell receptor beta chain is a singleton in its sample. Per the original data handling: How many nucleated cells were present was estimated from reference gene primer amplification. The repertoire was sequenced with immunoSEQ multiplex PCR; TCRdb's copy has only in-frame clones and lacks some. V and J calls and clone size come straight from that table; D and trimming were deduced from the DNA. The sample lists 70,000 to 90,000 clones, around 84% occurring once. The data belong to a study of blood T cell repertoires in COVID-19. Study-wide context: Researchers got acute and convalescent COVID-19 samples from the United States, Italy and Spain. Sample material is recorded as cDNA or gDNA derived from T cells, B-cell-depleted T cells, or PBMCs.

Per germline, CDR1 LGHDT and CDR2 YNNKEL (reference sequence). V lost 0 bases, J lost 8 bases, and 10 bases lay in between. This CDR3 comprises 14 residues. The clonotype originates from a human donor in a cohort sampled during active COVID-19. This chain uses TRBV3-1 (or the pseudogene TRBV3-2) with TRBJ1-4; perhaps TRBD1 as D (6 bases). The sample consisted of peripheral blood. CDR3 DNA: TGTGCCAGCAGCCAAGAGGGGGCGAGCGAAAAACTGTTTTTT. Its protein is CASSQEGASEKLFF.